This T cell receptor beta chain comes out of a study of technical replicates of blood from four donors. Assay used: immunoSEQ multiplex PCR; TCRdb lists only in-frame clones, some missing. The sample contains some 60,000 clones, around 87% of which appear only once. Looked up from germline, CDR1 is SGHAT and CDR2 is FQNNGV. CDR3 length: 14 amino acids. V was cut by 5 bases and J by 8 bases, with 13 bases left in between. The chain carries TRBV11-2 and TRBJ1-6; a weak D match, TRBD1 (5 bases). This TCR derives from a human donor in good health. Some clones in this sample may be carry-over from other donors' samples. The specimen was PBMCs. CDR3: CASSRGEGHSPLHF. Here the CDR3 DNA reads TGTGCCAGCAGCCGCGGGGAGGGACATTCACCCCTCCACTTT.